Presented here are 10 T cell receptor beta chains from one specimen sequenced in a study of beta chain features in type 1 diabetes. Reverse transcribing all isolated RNA meant expressed TCRB transcripts were sequenced. The table came from immunoSEQ multiplex PCR; TCRdb's copy has only in-frame clones and leaves some out. The sample lists about 260,000 clones, 68% occurring once. The sample comprised naive CD4+ T cells from blood. Source of these receptors: a man between 25 and 39 years old in good health.

This clone was detected a few times. The J gene is TRBJ2-1, the V gene TRBV28; D tentatively reads TRBD1 or TRBD2 (5 bases each). V was shortened by 7 bases and J by 0 bases, with 16 bases between the two germline ends. Germline V gene sequence: CDR1 MDHEN, CDR2 SYDVKM. This CDR3 is 16 amino acids long. The CDR3 loop reads CASKFSGTTSYNEQFF. The CDR3 nucleotides are TGTGCCAGCAAGTTCTCCGGGACCACCTCCTACAATGAGCAGTTCTTC.

The rearrangement uses TRBV29-1 and TRBJ2-7; 7 positions match TRBD1. The J segment lost 4 bases and the V segment lost 3 bases, leaving 9 bases of the junction unmatched. From germline, CDR1 is SQVTM and CDR2 ANQGSEA. There are 14 residues in the CDR3. The CDR3 bases are TGCAGCGTTGATTCTTTGGGACAGCAATACGAGCAGTACTTC. It encodes CSVDSLGQQYEQYF.

This rearrangement joins TRBV20-1 to TRBJ1-1; D is undetermined. Germline lookup yields CDR1 DFQATT and CDR2 SNEGSKA (reference sequence). The V gene lost 5 bases and the J gene lost 7 bases, with 5 bases spanning the gap. The CDR3 extends over 9 amino acids. The CDR3 DNA sequence: TGCAGTGCTGGAAATGAAGCTTTCTTT. As protein: CSAGNEAFF.

The rearrangement links TRBV2 to TRBJ2-6; 11 bases align to TRBD1. Germline V gene sequence: CDR1 SNHLY, CDR2 FYNNEI. Trimming cost V 6 bases and J 2 bases; bases outside gene matches: 6. The CDR3 is 17 amino acids. In DNA, the CDR3 is TGTGCCAGCAGCTTCAGGACAGGGGGCGCTGGGGCCAACGTCCTGACTTTC. It yields the protein CASSFRTGGAGANVLTF.

The CDR3 reads CACSSGGYSYEQYF. The CDR3 DNA reads TGTGCCTGTTCTAGCGGGGGGTACTCCTACGAGCAGTACTTC. The rearrangement links TRBV30 to TRBJ2-7, with TRBD2 matching over 11 bases. The V gene end was trimmed by 6 bases and the J gene end by 0 bases; junction bases not matched to a gene: 4. CDR1 is GTSNPN and CDR2 is SVGIG in the germline V gene (reference sequence). The CDR3 spans 14 residues. The whole variable domain, filled in from reference TRBV30 and TRBJ2-7, reads SQTIHQWPATLVQPVGSPLSLECTVEGTSNPNLYWYRQAAGRGLQLLFYSVGIGQISSEVPQNLSASRPQDRQFILSSKKLLLSDSGFYLCACSSGGYSYEQYFGPGTRLTVT.

The chain links TRBV29-1 to TRBJ1-1; D not resolved. Trimming cost V 6 bases and J 0 bases, with 8 bases left between them. The CDR3 is made up of 12 amino acids. Germline V gene sequence: CDR1 SQVTM, CDR2 ANQGSEA. The CDR3: CSVDGLNTEAFF. In nucleotides, the CDR3 is TGCAGCGTGGATGGACTGAACACTGAAGCTTTCTTT.

The gene calls are TRBV7-9 and TRBJ2-3; 9 bases fit TRBD2. The CDR3 runs 16 residues. Trimming removed 5 bases from V and 5 bases from J; junction bases left unmatched: 11. Germline V gene data show CDR1 as SEHNR and CDR2 as FQNEAQ (reference sequence). The CDR3 is CASSARLAGAGDTQYF. In nucleotides, the CDR3 is TGTGCCAGCAGCGCCCGATTAGCGGGGGCGGGAGATACGCAGTATTTT.

The rearrangement links TRBV15 to TRBJ2-5; 9 bases map to TRBD1. Losses at the gene ends were 4 bases for V and 4 bases for J; bases not matched to a gene: 7. Per the germline V gene, CDR1 is LNHNV and CDR2 is YYDKDF (reference sequence). This CDR3 has 15 residues. In nucleotides, the CDR3 is TGTGCCACCAGCAAAAGCCGGGACAGGGCAGAGACCCAGTACTTC. Its protein is CATSKSRDRAETQYF.

This chain uses TRBV2 with TRBJ2-3; no clear D. Trimming pared 3 bases from V and 2 bases from J, leaving 3 bases between. Germline CDR1 reads SNHLY; CDR2 reads FYNNEI. CDR3 length equals 12 residues. CDR3 nucleotide sequence: TGTGCCAGCAGTGAGTTCACAGATACGCAGTATTTT. Residues: CASSEFTDTQYF.

The V call is TRBV15, the J call TRBJ1-5; D remains unclear. Deletions cut 0 bases from V and 0 bases from J, with 3 bases between. In germline, CDR1 is LNHNV, CDR2 YYDKDF (reference sequence). The CDR3 has 14 residues. DNA for the CDR3: TGTGCCACCAGCAGAGACTATAGCAATCAGCCCCAGCATTTT. Its protein product is CATSRDYSNQPQHF.